This paragraph reports one TCR beta chain. The CDR3 consists of 13 residues. V was cut by 2 bases and J by 4 bases, with 8 bases left in between. Germline V gene lookup returns CDR1 MDHEN and CDR2 SYDVKM. In the original analysis: Nucleated cell number was recorded as an estimate derived from reference gene primer amplification. Here immunoSEQ multiplex PCR was the method, and the copy in TCRdb shows in-frame clones only, minus some. V and J calls and clone size are copied from that table; D and trimming were computed from the DNA. The sample carries about 200,000 clones, 78% recorded once. The data belong to a study of blood T cell repertoires in COVID-19. About the research overall: COVID-19 samples collected from the United States, Italy and Spain covered acute and convalescent phases. From T cells, B-cell-depleted T cells, or PBMCs came the material, which was cDNA or gDNA.

This TCR was recovered from a woman aged 80 or older with active or convalescent COVID-19. The source material was peripheral blood. The chain combines TRBV28 with TRBJ1-2, with unresolved D. The CDR3 loop reads CASSLAQIYGYTF. Here the CDR3 DNA reads TGTGCCAGCAGTTTAGCACAGATCTATGGCTACACCTTC.